Included here is one TCR beta chain sequence, with context. A second PCR, run for about 7 to 11 cycles, used a sample-barcoded 5' primer plus a J-beta primer mix. TCRdb re-analysed the 5' RACE reads in MiXCR, keeping a single row per CDR3 protein. The repertoire holds about 800,000 distinct CDR3 sequences, with roughly 64% as singletons. V lost 5 bases and J lost 4; bases outside the gene matches: 5. Germline V gives CDR1 MDHEN, CDR2 SYDVKM. CDR3 length: 14 amino acids. The data belong to a study of blood T cells in healthy people across ages. The V gene is TRBV28, the J gene TRBJ2-4; 7 nucleotides match TRBD1. The source of this sequence is a man aged 25 to 45 in good health. Sequencing was performed on blood. Here the CDR3 reads CASSGTASKNIQYF. The CDR3 DNA is TGTGCCAGCAGTGGGACAGCTTCTAAAAACATTCAGTACTTC.